These 22 T cell receptor beta chains were sequenced from one sample in a study of response to subunit inactivated influenza vaccine. TCRdb re-called the RT-PCR reads with MiXCR, one entry per CDR3 protein. The sample lists about 620,000 distinct CDR3 sequences; approximately 10% were seen once. The material was PBMCs from blood, obtained on the day of vaccination. Every receptor here comes from a man aged 50 to 59 who received an inactivated influenza vaccine.

The chain couples TRBV11-2 to TRBJ2-6; D remains unclear. CDR3 size: 18 residues. Germline-derived CDR1 and CDR2 are SGHAT and FQNNGV. Trimming took off 9 bases at V and 0 bases at J, with 21 bases between the two ends. The CDR3 sequence is CARSPPAAPLSGANVLTF. The DNA for the CDR3 is TGTGCCAGAAGCCCCCCCGCAGCGCCACTCTCTGGGGCCAACGTCCTGACTTTC.

The chain links TRBV4-3 to TRBJ2-1, with D possibly being TRBD2 (5 bases). Trimming cost V 0 bases and J 9 bases, with 9 bases left between them. Germline assignment: CDR1 LGHNA and CDR2 YSLEER. The CDR3 is made up of 13 amino acids. The CDR3 coding sequence is TGCGCCAGCAGCCAAGAAGAGGCGGGTGAGCAGTTCTTC. Translated, it gives CASSQEEAGEQFF.

The chain links TRBV7-2 to TRBJ2-3, with a possible D match to TRBD2 (7 bases). V lost 5 bases and J 3 bases, leaving 18 bases between the germline ends. The V gene's germline CDR1 is SGHTA and CDR2 FQGNSA. The CDR3 length is 16 residues. CDR3 loop: CASSPGRGRGTDTQYF. For the CDR3, the DNA is TGTGCCAGCAGCCCCGGGCGGGGGCGAGGGACAGATACGCAGTATTTT. The full variable domain, rest sourced from reference TRBV7-2 and TRBJ2-3, is GAGVSQSPSNKVTEKGKDVELRCDPISGHTALYWYRQSLGQGLEFLIYFQGNSAPDKSGLPSDRFSAERTGGSVSTLTIQRTQQEDSAVYLCASSPGRGRGTDTQYFGPGTRLTVL.

V gene TRBV20-1 combines with J gene TRBJ2-7; 7 positions agree with TRBD2. The V and J ends lost 3 bases and 5 bases, in that order; junction bases with no gene match: 4. Germline V lookup: CDR1 DFQATT, CDR2 SNEGSKA (reference sequence). There are 12 residues in the CDR3. The CDR3 region has the DNA TGCAGTGCTAGGGGAGGGGTGGACGAGCAGTACTTC. Protein product: CSARGGVDEQYF.

The chain carries TRBV29-1 and TRBJ2-1; 9 bases match TRBD2. Germline V gene lookup returns CDR1 SQVTM and CDR2 ANQGSEA. CDR3 length equals 14 residues. With V trimmed by 4 bases and J by 4 bases, 5 bases remained unmatched. The CDR3 sequence is CSVGRGGNYNEQFF. The DNA of the CDR3 is TGCAGCGTTGGGCGGGGGGGGAATTACAATGAGCAGTTCTTC.

This clonotype was counted between two and nine times. The gene calls are TRBV7-3 and TRBJ2-1; 7 bases align to TRBD1. V was pared by 6 bases and J by 15 bases, with 11 bases of the junction left unmatched. The CDR3 contains 12 residues. Germline loops: CDR1 SGHTA, CDR2 FQGTGA. CDR3 DNA: TGTGCCAGCAGTTTTTCTCGGGACAGATTGTTCTTC. Its translation: CASSFSRDRLFF. Combining the CDR3 with reference TRBV7-3 and TRBJ2-1 gives the whole variable domain GAGVSQTPSNKVTEKGKYVELRCDPISGHTALYWYRQSLGQGPEFLIYFQGTGAADDSGLPNDRFFAVRPEGSVSTLKIQRTERGDSAVYLCASSFSRDRLFFGPGTRLTVL.

This clonotype was recorded a few times. This chain joins TRBV28 and TRBJ2-3, with TRBD2 as a possible D gene (6 bases). The ends were cut back, 2 bases at V and 1 base at J, with 10 bases in the middle. CDR3 size: 15 residues. CDR1 is MDHEN, CDR2 SYDVKM, per germline. For the CDR3, the DNA is TGTGCCAGCAGTTTACTAGCGCCACGCACAGATACGCAGTATTTT. It translates to CASSLLAPRTDTQYF. Combining the CDR3 with reference TRBV28 and TRBJ2-3 gives the whole variable domain DVKVTQSSRYLVKRTGEKVFLECVQDMDHENMFWYRQDPGLGLRLIYFSYDVKMKEKGDIPEGYSVSREKKERFSLILESASTNQTSMYLCASSLLAPRTDTQYFGPGTRLTVL.

CDR3 DNA: TGTGCCACCAGCAGAGATCTAAATAGTTTGAACACTGAAGCTTTCTTT. Translating it yields CATSRDLNSLNTEAFF. J is TRBJ1-1 and V is TRBV15, with D unresolved. The V and J ends lost 0 bases and 0 bases respectively, with 11 bases between them. Germline loops: CDR1 LNHNV, CDR2 YYDKDF (reference sequence). CDR3 size: 16 residues.

The rearrangement links TRBV7-9 to TRBJ1-4; D call uncertain. V was pared by 5 bases and J by 5 bases, with 12 bases between. The germline V gene encodes CDR1 SEHNR and CDR2 FQNEAQ (reference sequence). The CDR3 loop spans 14 amino acids. In DNA, the CDR3 is TGTGCCAGCAGCCCGGGATTCAAGAATGAAAAACTGTTTTTT. It codes for CASSPGFKNEKLFF.

In this sample, this clonotype turned up a few times. This chain uses TRBV3-1 with TRBJ2-3; D call uncertain. There are 16 residues in the CDR3. Germline V gene sequence: CDR1 LGHDT, CDR2 YNNKEL (reference sequence). The germline V and J ends were trimmed by 1 base and 6 bases, with 17 bases remaining between them. The DNA for the CDR3 is TGTGCCAGCAGCCAAGGAACGGGCGGCCTTGGGGATACGCAGTATTTT. Translating gives CASSQGTGGLGDTQYF.

This sequence joins TRBV7-9 and TRBJ1-2; a possible D gene is TRBD1 (6 bases). Trimming cost V 3 bases and J 8 bases, with 13 bases left between them. CDR1 and CDR2 (germline): SEHNR, FQNEAQ (reference sequence). This CDR3 is 13 amino acids long. Here the CDR3 DNA reads TGTGCCAGCAGCTTCAGGGGAGGACGGGGCTACACCTTC. It yields the protein CASSFRGGRGYTF. The whole variable domain, remainder taken from reference TRBV7-9 and TRBJ1-2, is DTGVSQNPRHKITKRGQNVTFRCDPISEHNRLYWYRQTLGQGPEFLTYFQNEAQLEKSRLLSDRFSAERPKGSFSTLEIQRTEQGDSAMYLCASSFRGGRGYTFGSGTRLTVV.

The V call is TRBV5-1, the J call TRBJ1-6, with 7 bases that match TRBD1. CDR3 length: 16 residues. V shed 4 bases, J shed 9 bases, and the junction held 13 bases outside the gene matches. Germline assignment: CDR1 SGHRS and CDR2 YFSETQ. The CDR3 nucleotides read TGCGCCAGCAGCCCACAAACAGGGGCCCGTGGTTCACCCCTCCACTTT. Protein sequence: CASSPQTGARGSPLHF. Full variable domain (remainder filled in from reference TRBV5-1 and TRBJ1-6): KAGVTQTPRYLIKTRGQQVTLSCSPISGHRSVSWYQQTPGQGLQFLFEYFSETQRNKGNFPGRFSGRQFSNSRSEMNVSTLELGDSALYLCASSPQTGARGSPLHFGNGTRLTVT.

This chain connects TRBV14 to TRBJ2-3; 7 bases line up with TRBD2. The CDR3 is 15 residues long. Germline CDR1 reads SGHDN; CDR2 reads FVKESK. Germline trimming cut 5 bases from V and 1 base from J; bases unmatched to any gene: 6. Here the CDR3 reads CASSARGGRTDTQYF. CDR3 DNA: TGTGCCAGCAGCGCTCGCGGGGGACGCACAGATACGCAGTATTTT.

This clonotype was detected a few times. V is TRBV12-3 or TRBV12-4 and J is TRBJ2-1; the match to TRBD1 covers 7 bases. The CDR3 spans 14 residues. Trimming at V came to 5 bases and at J to 5 bases, leaving 6 bases not matched to a gene. CDR3 sequence (DNA): TGTGCCAGCAGTACTGCAGGGACAGACAATGAGCAGTTCTTC. This codes for CASSTAGTDNEQFF.

V is TRBV20-1 and J is TRBJ2-5; TRBD1 matches at 8 bases. The CDR3 is made up of 15 amino acids. CDR1 is DFQATT and CDR2 is SNEGSKA in the germline V gene (reference sequence). The V and J ends lost 2 bases and 4 bases, in that order; junction bases with no gene match: 9. DNA for the CDR3: TGCAGTGCTAGATCCGGACAGGGAGATCGAGAGACCCAGTACTTC. This codes for CSARSGQGDRETQYF.

V usage is TRBV25-1 and J usage is TRBJ2-1, with D possibly TRBD2 on 5 matching bases. Germline-derived CDR1 and CDR2 are MGHDK and SYGVNS. This CDR3 has 13 amino acids. Trimming removed 8 bases at V and 10 bases at J, with 18 bases between. The CDR3 DNA reads TGTGCCAGCGGTGGCGGGTATACCTCCGAGCAGTTCTTC. It codes for CASGGGYTSEQFF.

This clonotype came up many times. The chain combines TRBV6-2 or TRBV6-3 with TRBJ2-5, with TRBD2 matching over 9 bases. V was pared by 2 bases and J by 0 bases, with 4 bases of the junction left unmatched. The CDR3 totals 16 residues. Germline CDR1 reads MNHEY; CDR2 reads SVGEGT. The DNA for the CDR3 is TGTGCCAGCAGTTACGGCCTAGCGGGACACCAAGAGACCCAGTACTTC. Protein: CASSYGLAGHQETQYF.

This clonotype came up a few times. This chain uses TRBV2 with TRBJ2-3, with D unclear. This CDR3 comprises 16 residues. The V end lost 6 bases, the J end lost 1 base, and 17 bases lay between the germline ends. Germline CDR1 and CDR2: SNHLY and FYNNEI. CDR3 nucleotide sequence: TGTGCCAGCAGCAAGGAGACAAGACGGGGCACAGATACGCAGTATTTT. Its translation is CASSKETRRGTDTQYF.

This clonotype was recorded a few times. This chain's CDR3 is CATNTGGGYEQYF. Here the CDR3 DNA reads TGTGCCACCAACACCGGCGGAGGCTACGAGCAGTACTTC. The chain carries TRBV6-2 or TRBV6-3 and TRBJ2-7, with a possible D match to TRBD2 (5 bases). The germline V gene has CDR1 MNHEY and CDR2 SVGEGT. The CDR3 covers 13 residues. V shed 10 bases and J shed 3 bases, with 16 bases lying between them.

In its sample, this clonotype was seen a few times. The V gene is TRBV5-1, the J gene TRBJ2-1; TRBD1 matches at 8 bases. This CDR3 comprises 17 residues. CDR1 is SGHRS and CDR2 is YFSETQ in the germline V gene. V lost 4 bases, J lost 3 bases, and 12 bases stayed unmatched. The CDR3 region is CASSTPSEGQGYNEQFF. Here the CDR3 DNA reads TGCGCCAGCAGCACACCGTCGGAAGGACAGGGCTACAATGAGCAGTTCTTC. The full variable domain, its missing parts supplied by reference TRBV5-1 and TRBJ2-1, is KAGVTQTPRYLIKTRGQQVTLSCSPISGHRSVSWYQQTPGQGLQFLFEYFSETQRNKGNFPGRFSGRQFSNSRSEMNVSTLELGDSALYLCASSTPSEGQGYNEQFFGPGTRLTVL.

The chain carries TRBV5-1 and TRBJ2-1; 8 bases are a match to TRBD2. The CDR3 length is 16 residues. CDR1 is SGHRS, CDR2 YFSETQ, per germline. V was clipped by 7 bases and J by 4 bases; unmatched bases: 13. The CDR3 sequence is CASSPRGAGAYNEQFF. For the CDR3, the DNA is TGCGCCAGCTCTCCCCGGGGAGCGGGAGCTTACAATGAGCAGTTCTTC.

This clonotype showed up just a few times. This sequence joins TRBV12-3 or TRBV12-4 and TRBJ2-2; tentatively, D is TRBD1 (6 bases). Trimming removed 10 bases at V and 1 base at J, with 13 bases between. The CDR3 is 14 amino acids. The CDR3 nucleotides are TGTGCCACCGCCCCGGGACAGAACACCGGGGAGCTGTTTTTT. Translated: CATAPGQNTGELFF.